This TCR beta chain was identified in a study of OX40 agonist ivuxolimab in advanced cancers. Clones were read by immunoSEQ multiplex PCR, and TCRdb kept only the in-frame ones, dropping some. In the table there are over 30,000 clones, roughly four fifths of which are singletons. Trimming pared 1 base from V and 6 bases from J, leaving 13 bases between. Germline loops: CDR1 SEHNR, CDR2 FQNEAQ (reference sequence). The CDR3 covers 14 residues. This TCR came from an adult with an advanced solid tumor such as melanoma, head and neck, liver or kidney cancer. Sequences were derived from CD4+ or CD8+ T cells sorted from blood, sampled in a trial of the OX40 agonist ivuxolimab. The genes are TRBV7-9 and TRBJ2-7; D possibly corresponds to TRBD1 (6 bases). CDR3 sequence reads: CASSLEGGRGEQYF. The CDR3 bases are TGTGCCAGCAGCTTAGAAGGGGGTAGGGGCGAGCAGTACTTC.